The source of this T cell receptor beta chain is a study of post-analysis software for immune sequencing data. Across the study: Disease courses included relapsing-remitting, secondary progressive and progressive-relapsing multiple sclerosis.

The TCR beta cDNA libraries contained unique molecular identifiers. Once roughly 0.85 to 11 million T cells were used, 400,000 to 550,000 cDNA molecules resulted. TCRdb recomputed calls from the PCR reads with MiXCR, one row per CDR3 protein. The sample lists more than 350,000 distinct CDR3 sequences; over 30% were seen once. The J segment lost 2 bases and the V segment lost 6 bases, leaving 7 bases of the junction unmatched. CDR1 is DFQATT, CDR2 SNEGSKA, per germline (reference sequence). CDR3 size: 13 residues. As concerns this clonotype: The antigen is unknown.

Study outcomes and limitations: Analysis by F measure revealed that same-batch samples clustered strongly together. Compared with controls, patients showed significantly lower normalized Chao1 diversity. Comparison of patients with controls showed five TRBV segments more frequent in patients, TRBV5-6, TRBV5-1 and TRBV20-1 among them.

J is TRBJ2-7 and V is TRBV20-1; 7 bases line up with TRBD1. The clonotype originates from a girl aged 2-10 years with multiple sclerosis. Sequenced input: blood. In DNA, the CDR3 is TGCAGTGCCCAGACAGGGCGCCCCTACGAGCAGTACTTC. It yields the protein CSAQTGRPYEQYF.